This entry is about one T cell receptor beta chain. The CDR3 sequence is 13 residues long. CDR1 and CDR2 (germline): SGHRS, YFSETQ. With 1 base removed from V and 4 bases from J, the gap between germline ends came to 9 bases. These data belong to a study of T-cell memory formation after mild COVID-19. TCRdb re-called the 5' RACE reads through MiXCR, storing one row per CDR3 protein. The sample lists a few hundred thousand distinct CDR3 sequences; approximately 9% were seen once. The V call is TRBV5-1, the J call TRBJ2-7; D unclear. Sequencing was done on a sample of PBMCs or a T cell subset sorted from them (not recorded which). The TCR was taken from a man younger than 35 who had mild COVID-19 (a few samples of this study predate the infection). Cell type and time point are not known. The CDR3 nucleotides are TGCGCCAGCAGCTTGAACTTTGATTACGAGCAGTACTTC. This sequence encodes CASSLNFDYEQYF.